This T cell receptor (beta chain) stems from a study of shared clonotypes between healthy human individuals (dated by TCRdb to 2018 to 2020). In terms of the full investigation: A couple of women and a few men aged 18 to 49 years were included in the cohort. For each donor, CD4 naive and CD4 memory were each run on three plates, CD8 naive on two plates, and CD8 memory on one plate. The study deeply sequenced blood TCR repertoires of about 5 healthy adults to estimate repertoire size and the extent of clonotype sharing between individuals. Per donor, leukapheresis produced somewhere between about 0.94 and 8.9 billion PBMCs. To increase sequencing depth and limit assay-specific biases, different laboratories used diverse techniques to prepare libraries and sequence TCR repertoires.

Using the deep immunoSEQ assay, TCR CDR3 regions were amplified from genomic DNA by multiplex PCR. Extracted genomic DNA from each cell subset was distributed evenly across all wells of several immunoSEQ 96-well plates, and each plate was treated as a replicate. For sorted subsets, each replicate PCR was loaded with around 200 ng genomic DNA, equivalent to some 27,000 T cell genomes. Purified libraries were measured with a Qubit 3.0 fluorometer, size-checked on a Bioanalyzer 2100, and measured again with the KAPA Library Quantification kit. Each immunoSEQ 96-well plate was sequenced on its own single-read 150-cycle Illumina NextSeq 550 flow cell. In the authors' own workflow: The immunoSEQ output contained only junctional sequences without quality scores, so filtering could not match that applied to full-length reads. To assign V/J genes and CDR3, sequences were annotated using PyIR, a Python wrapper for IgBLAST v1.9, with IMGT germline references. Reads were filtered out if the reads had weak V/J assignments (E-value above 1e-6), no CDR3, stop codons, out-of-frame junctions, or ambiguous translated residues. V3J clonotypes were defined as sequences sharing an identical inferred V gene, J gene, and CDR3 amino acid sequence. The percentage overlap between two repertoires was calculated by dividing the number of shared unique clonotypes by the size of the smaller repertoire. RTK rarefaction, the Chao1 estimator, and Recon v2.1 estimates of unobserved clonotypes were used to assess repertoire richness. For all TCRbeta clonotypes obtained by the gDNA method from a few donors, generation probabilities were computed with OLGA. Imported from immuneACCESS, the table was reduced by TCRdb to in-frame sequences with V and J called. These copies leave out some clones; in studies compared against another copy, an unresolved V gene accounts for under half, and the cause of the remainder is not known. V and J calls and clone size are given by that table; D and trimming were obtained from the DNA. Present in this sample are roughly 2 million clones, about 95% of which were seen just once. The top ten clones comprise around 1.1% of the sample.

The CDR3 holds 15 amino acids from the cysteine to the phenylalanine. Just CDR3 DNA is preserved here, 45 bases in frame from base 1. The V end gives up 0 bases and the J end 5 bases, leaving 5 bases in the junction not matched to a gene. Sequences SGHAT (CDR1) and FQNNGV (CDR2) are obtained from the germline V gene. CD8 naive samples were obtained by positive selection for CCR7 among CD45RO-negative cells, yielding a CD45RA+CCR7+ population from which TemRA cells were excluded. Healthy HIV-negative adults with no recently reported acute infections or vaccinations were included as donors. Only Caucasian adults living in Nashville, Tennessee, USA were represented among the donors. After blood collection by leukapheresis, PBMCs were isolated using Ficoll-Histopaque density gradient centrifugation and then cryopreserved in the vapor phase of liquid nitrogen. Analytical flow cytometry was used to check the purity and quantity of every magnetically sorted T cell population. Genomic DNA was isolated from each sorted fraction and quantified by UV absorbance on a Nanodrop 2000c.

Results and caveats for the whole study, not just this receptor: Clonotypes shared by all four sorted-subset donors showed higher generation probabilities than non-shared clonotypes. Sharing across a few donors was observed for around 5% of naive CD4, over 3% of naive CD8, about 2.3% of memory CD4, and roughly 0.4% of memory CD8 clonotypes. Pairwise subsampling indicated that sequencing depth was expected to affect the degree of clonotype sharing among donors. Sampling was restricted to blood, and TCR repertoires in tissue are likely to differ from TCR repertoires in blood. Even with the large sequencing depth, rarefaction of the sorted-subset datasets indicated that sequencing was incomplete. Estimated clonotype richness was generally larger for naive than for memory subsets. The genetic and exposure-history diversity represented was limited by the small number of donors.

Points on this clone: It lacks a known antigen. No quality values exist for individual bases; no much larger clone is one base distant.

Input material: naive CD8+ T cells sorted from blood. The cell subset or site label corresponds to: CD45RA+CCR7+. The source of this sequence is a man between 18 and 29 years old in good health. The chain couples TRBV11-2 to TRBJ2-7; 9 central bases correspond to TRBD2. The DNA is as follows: TGTGCCAGCAGCTTAGACGGCGGGGGGGCTCACGAGCAGTACTTC. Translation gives CASSLDGGGAHEQYF.